The source of this TCR beta chain is a study of cytomegalovirus exposure and HLA in healthy donors. Regarding the study as a whole: A previous analysis found most TCR beta V segments productive roughly 87% or roughly 30% of the time.

As concerns this clone: Its matching antigen is unknown.

The PCR was carried out with 60 Vbeta primers and 13 Jbeta primers. The assay was immunoSEQ multiplex PCR, and TCRdb's table has in-frame clones only and misses some. The table lists 120,000 or so clones, more than 70% of them singletons, with about 0.22% in the top ten. Sequencing input: PBMCs. This receptor was obtained from a man between 50 and 59 years old in good health and CMV-seronegative.

This CDR3 is CAISRGENYGYTF. In DNA form, the CDR3 reads TGTGCCATCAGCAGGGGGGAAAACTATGGCTACACCTTC. This rearrangement joins TRBV10-3 to TRBJ1-2, with 7 bases that match TRBD1. The CDR3 length is 13 residues. Germline V gene lookup returns CDR1 ENHRY and CDR2 SYGVKD. V lost 6 bases, J lost 2 bases, and 3 bases stayed unmatched.